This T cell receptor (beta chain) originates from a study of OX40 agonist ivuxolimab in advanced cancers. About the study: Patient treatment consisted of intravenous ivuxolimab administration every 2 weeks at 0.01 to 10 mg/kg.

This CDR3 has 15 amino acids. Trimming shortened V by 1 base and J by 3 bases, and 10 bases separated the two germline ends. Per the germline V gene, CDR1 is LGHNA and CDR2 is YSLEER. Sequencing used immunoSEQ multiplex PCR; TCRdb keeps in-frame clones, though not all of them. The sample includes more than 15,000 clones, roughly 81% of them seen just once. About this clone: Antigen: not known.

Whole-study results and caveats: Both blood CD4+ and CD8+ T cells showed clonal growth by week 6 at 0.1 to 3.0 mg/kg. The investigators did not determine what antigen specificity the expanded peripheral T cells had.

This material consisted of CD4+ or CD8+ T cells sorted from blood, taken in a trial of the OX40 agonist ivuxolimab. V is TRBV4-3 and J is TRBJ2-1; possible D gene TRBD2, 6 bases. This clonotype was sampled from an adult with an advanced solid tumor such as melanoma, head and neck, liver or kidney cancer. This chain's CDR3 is CASSQGISGYNEQFF. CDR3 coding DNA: TGCGCCAGCAGCCAAGGAATTAGCGGCTACAATGAGCAGTTCTTC.